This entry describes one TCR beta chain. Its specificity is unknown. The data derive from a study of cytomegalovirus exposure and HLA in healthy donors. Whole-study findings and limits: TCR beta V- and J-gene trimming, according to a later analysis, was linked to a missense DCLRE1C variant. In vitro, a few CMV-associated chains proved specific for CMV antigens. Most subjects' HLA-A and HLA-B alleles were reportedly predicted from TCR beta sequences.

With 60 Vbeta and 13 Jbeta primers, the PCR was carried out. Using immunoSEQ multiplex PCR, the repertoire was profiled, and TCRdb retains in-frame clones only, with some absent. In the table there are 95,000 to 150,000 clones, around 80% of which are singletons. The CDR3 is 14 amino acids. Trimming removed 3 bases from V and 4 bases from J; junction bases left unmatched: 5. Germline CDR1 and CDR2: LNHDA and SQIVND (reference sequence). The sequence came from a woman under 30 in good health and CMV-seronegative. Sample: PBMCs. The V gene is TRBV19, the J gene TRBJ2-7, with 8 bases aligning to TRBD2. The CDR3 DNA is TGTGCCAGTAGTATCTCTAGCGGGCTATACGAGCAGTACTTC. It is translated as CASSISSGLYEQYF.